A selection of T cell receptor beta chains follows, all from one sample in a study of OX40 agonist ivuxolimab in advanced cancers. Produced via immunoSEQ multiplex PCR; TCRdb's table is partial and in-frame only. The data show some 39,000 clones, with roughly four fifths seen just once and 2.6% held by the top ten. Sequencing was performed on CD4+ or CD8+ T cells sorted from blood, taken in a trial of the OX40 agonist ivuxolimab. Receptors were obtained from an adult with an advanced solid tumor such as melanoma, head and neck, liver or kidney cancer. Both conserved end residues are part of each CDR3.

CDR3: CASSQTTGGSHEQFF
J: TRBJ2-1
V: TRBV7-3

CDR3: CASSLGDRVNYGYTF
J: TRBJ1-2
V: TRBV5-4

CDR3: CASSPTGGVGDTQYF
J: TRBJ2-3
V: TRBV18

CDR3: CAISAGTSYFEQYF
J: TRBJ2-7
V: TRBV10-3

CDR3: CASQRGLNTDTQYF
J: TRBJ2-3
V: TRBV7-2

CDR3: CASSLNPGRRGTQYF
J: TRBJ2-3
V: TRBV7-3

CDR3: CASILSIAGGTLGTDTQYF
J: TRBJ2-3
V: TRBV7-2

CDR3: CASSLWGSGELFF
J: TRBJ2-2
V: TRBV13

CDR3: CASSSQGPNEQFF
J: TRBJ2-1
V: TRBV7-8

CDR3: CASSLASGSSGANVLTF
J: TRBJ2-6
V: TRBV7-3

CDR3: CATSSLLRPSAEQFF
J: TRBJ2-1
V: TRBV15

CDR3: CASSAGGETQYF
J: TRBJ2-5
V: TRBV9

CDR3: CASSSELESAYEQYF
J: TRBJ2-7
V: TRBV5-1

CDR3: CASSRPTNTEAFF
J: TRBJ1-1
V: TRBV5-8

CDR3: CASTMTGGDGQPQHF
J: TRBJ1-5
V: TRBV5-8

CDR3: CASMPSWTAQETQYF
J: TRBJ2-5
V: TRBV7-9

CDR3: CASSLGPGDTQYF
J: TRBJ2-3
V: TRBV7-6

CDR3: CASSQQTSGNTIYF
J: TRBJ1-3
V: TRBV14

CDR3: CASSFSESEAFF
J: TRBJ1-1
V: TRBV11-3